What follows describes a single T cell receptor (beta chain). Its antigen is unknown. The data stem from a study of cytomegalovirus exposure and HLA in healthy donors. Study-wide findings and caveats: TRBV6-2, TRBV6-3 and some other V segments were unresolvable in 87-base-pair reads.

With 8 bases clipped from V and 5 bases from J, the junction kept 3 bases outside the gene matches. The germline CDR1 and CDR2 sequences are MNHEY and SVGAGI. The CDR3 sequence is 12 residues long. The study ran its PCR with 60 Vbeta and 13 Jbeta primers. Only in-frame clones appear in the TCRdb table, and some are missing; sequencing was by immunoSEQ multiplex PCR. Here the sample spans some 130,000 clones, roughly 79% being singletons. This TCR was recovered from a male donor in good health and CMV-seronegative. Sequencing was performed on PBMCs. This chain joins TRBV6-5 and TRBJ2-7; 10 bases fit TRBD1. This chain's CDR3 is CASWDRGHEQYF. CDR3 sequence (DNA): TGTGCCAGCTGGGACAGGGGCCACGAGCAGTACTTC.